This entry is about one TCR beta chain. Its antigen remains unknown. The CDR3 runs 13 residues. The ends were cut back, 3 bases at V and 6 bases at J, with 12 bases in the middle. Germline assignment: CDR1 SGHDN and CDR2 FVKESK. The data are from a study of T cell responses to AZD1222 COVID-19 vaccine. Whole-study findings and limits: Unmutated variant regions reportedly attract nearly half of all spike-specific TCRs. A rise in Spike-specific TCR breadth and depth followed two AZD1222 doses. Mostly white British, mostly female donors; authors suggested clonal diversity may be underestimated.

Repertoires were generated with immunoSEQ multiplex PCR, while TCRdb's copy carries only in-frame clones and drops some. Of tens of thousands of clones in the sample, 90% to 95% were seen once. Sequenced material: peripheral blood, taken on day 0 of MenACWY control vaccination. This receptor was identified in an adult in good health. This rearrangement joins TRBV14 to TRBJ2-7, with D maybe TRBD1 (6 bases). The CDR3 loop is CASSQNRVGEQYF. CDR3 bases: TGTGCCAGCAGCCAGAACAGGGTTGGCGAGCAGTACTTC.